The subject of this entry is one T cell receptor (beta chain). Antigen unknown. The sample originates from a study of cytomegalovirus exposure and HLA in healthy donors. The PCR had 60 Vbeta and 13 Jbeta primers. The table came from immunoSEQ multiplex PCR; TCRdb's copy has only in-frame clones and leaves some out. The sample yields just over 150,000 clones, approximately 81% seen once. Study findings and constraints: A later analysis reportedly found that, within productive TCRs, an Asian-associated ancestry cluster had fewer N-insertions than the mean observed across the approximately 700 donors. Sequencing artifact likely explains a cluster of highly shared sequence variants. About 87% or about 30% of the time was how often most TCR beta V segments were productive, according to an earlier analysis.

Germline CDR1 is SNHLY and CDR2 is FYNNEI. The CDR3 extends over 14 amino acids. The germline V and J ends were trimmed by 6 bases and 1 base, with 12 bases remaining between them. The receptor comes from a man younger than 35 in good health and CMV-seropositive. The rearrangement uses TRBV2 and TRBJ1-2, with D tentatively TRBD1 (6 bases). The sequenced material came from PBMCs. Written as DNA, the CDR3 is TGTGCCAGCAGCGCCGGGACACTTAACTATGGCTACACCTTC. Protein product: CASSAGTLNYGYTF.